These 25 T cell receptor beta chains share one sample of origin, sequenced in a study of a mutant IDH1 vaccine in newly diagnosed glioma. No antigen is known for these receptors. The time point here: week 35, safety follow-up. Doses of 300 ug of mutant IDH1 20-mer peptide were given with topical imiquimod. Sequencing was performed with immunoSEQ multiplex PCR; in TCRdb, only in-frame clones are kept and a portion is missing. Among around 31,000 clones, 81% were seen once, and the ten largest hold 15% to 19%. This specimen was PBMCs, taken from a glioma patient whose treatment included an IDH1 peptide vaccine. These receptors were obtained from a man between 25 and 39 years old with glioma.

The J gene is TRBJ2-1, the V gene TRBV19, with TRBD2 matching 10 bases. This CDR3 is built from 16 residues. Germline CDR1 reads LNHDA; CDR2 reads SQIVND (reference sequence). After removal of 3 bases from V and 3 bases from J, the junction contained 5 bases not matched to a gene. CDR3 DNA: TGTGCCAGTAGTATCTGGGGACTAGCGTACTACAATGAGCAGTTCTTC. This sequence encodes CASSIWGLAYYNEQFF.

DNA of the CDR3: TGTGCCATCAGTCACCCAGGGGCTGAAGCTTTCTTT. Encoded protein: CAISHPGAEAFF. J is TRBJ1-1 and V is TRBV10-3; TRBD1 is a possible D gene (6 bases). V was cut by 5 bases and J by 6 bases, with 10 bases left in between. From germline, CDR1 is ENHRY and CDR2 SYGVKD. This CDR3 is built from 12 residues.

In its sample, this clone was seen once. The chain joins TRBV6-1 to TRBJ1-2, with D perhaps matching TRBD1 (6 bases). Germline CDR1 and CDR2: MNHNS and SASEGT. Between the trimmed V and J ends, which lost 7 bases and 5 bases, there was a span of 14 bases. The CDR3 spans 13 residues. This chain's CDR3 is CASKGGLQYGYTF. In DNA, the CDR3 is TGTGCCAGCAAGGGGGGCCTACAGTATGGCTACACCTTC.

This clone was counted once. This rearrangement joins TRBV5-1 to TRBJ2-3; D gene uncertain. Between the trimmed V and J ends, which lost 0 bases and 4 bases, there was a span of 9 bases. The CDR3 contains 14 residues. The germline V gene encodes CDR1 SGHRS and CDR2 YFSETQ. CDR3 in amino acids: CASSLERGADTQYF. DNA for the CDR3: TGCGCCAGCAGCTTGGAGCGTGGCGCAGATACGCAGTATTTT.

V is TRBV19 and J is TRBJ1-5; 7 bases agree with TRBD1. Germline values: CDR1 LNHDA, CDR2 SQIVND (reference sequence). V shed 9 bases, J shed 2 bases, and the junction held 7 bases outside the gene matches. The CDR3 loop spans 14 amino acids. The CDR3 here is CASHIGTGNQPQHF. The CDR3 DNA reads TGTGCCAGCCATATAGGGACAGGCAATCAGCCCCAGCATTTT. Full variable domain (outside the CDR3, taken from reference TRBV19 and TRBJ1-5): DGGITQSPKYLFRKEGQNVTLSCEQNLNHDAMYWYRQDPGQGLRLIYYSQIVNDFQKGDIAEGYSVSREKKESFPLTVTSAQKNPTAFYLCASHIGTGNQPQHFGDGTRLSIL.

The chain recombines TRBV6-4 with TRBJ2-1, with 12 positions matching TRBD2. The CDR3 is 15 residues long. V shed 3 bases, J shed 10 bases, and the junction held 7 bases outside the gene matches. The germline V gene has CDR1 MRHNA and CDR2 SNTAGT. The CDR3, as DNA: TGTGCCAGCAGTGAGTTGGGACTAGCGGGCCTAGAGCAGTTCTTC. Its protein product is CASSELGLAGLEQFF.

The chain employs TRBV15 and TRBJ1-3; 7 bases map to TRBD1. V shed 8 bases and J 0 bases; nucleotides not matched to a gene: 7. The CDR3 sequence is 15 residues long. CDR1 LNHNV and CDR2 YYDKDF come from the germline V gene (reference sequence). This CDR3 is CATRMDRPSGNTIYF. The CDR3 coding sequence is TGTGCCACCCGCATGGACAGGCCCTCTGGAAACACCATATATTTT.

The rearrangement uses TRBV5-1 and TRBJ1-2; D call uncertain. The germline V and J ends were trimmed by 0 bases and 0 bases, with 12 bases remaining between them. The CDR3 covers 16 residues. Germline V gene sequence: CDR1 SGHRS, CDR2 YFSETQ. In DNA form, the CDR3 reads TGCGCCAGCAGCTTGGTCAGCGCAGGCGCTAACTATGGCTACACCTTC. It yields the protein CASSLVSAGANYGYTF.

J is TRBJ2-5 and V is TRBV5-1, with D perhaps given as TRBD1 or TRBD2 (5 bases each). The V end was cut by 1 base, the J end by 1 base, with 14 bases between. The CDR3 has 16 residues. CDR1 SGHRS and CDR2 YFSETQ come from the germline V gene. CDR3 in amino acids: CASSLRDARSQETQYF. The CDR3 DNA follows: TGCGCCAGCAGCTTGAGGGACGCCAGGTCCCAAGAGACCCAGTACTTC.

The chain is built from TRBV5-1 and TRBJ2-3; 8 positions match TRBD2. Germline lookup yields CDR1 SGHRS and CDR2 YFSETQ. The V and J ends lost 4 bases and 5 bases, in that order; junction bases with no gene match: 15. This CDR3 region has 17 residues. The DNA for the CDR3 is TGCGCCAGCAGCCCGGGGGCTAGCGGGCCGTTGGGAGATACGCAGTATTTT. It yields the protein CASSPGASGPLGDTQYF.

The rearrangement links TRBV5-1 to TRBJ2-1; TRBD2 agrees at 12 bases. The V and J ends lost 0 bases and 8 bases, in that order; junction bases with no gene match: 3. The CDR3 extends over 15 amino acids. From germline, CDR1 is SGHRS and CDR2 YFSETQ. As DNA, the CDR3 is TGCGCCAGCAGCTTGGGACTAGCGGGAGTAGATGAGCAGTTCTTC. It encodes CASSLGLAGVDEQFF.

This rearrangement joins TRBV19 to TRBJ1-5; the D is unclear. Germline CDR1 reads LNHDA; CDR2 reads SQIVND (reference sequence). The ends were cut back, 5 bases at V and 0 bases at J, with 5 bases in the middle. This CDR3 spans 13 amino acids. The CDR3 loop is CASSPYSNQPQHF. The CDR3 nucleotides are TGTGCCAGTAGTCCATATAGCAATCAGCCCCAGCATTTT.

The chain joins TRBV5-1 to TRBJ1-2, with D maybe TRBD1 (6 bases). The CDR3 length is 14 residues. V lost 4 bases and J 8 bases, leaving 18 bases between the germline ends. Per germline, CDR1 SGHRS and CDR2 YFSETQ. CDR3 in amino acids: CASSRIQGMRGYTF. CDR3 nucleotide sequence: TGCGCCAGCAGCCGAATACAGGGTATGAGAGGCTACACCTTC.

This clone was counted once. This rearrangement joins TRBV20-1 to TRBJ2-1, with D maybe TRBD1 (6 bases). V was cut by 6 bases and J by 12 bases, with 15 bases left in between. The germline V gene encodes CDR1 DFQATT and CDR2 SNEGSKA (reference sequence). CDR3 length equals 11 residues. The CDR3 DNA reads TGCAGTGCCGGGGACACCCGGGGGCAGTTCTTC. As protein: CSAGDTRGQFF.

V is TRBV4-2 and J is TRBJ2-3; TRBD2 aligns across 8 bases. From germline, CDR1 is LGHNA and CDR2 YNFKEQ. V trimming: 8 bases; J trimming: 5 bases; junction bases outside the gene matches: 12. The CDR3 extends over 15 amino acids. CDR3 protein: CASHSGSGRGDTQYF. The CDR3 region has the DNA TGTGCCAGCCACAGCGGCAGCGGGAGAGGAGATACGCAGTATTTT.

The chain is built from TRBV25-1 and TRBJ1-1; 11 bases agree with TRBD1. V shed 5 bases and J 4 bases; nucleotides not matched to a gene: 9. The CDR3 is made up of 16 amino acids. Germline V lookup: CDR1 MGHDK, CDR2 SYGVNS. The CDR3 coding sequence is TGTGCCAGCAGTCCGACGAGGGGGACAGGGGGCACTGAAGCTTTCTTT. It codes for CASSPTRGTGGTEAFF.

The chain uses TRBV19 and TRBJ2-2; D uncertain. The CDR3 has 14 residues. The V end was cut by 2 bases, the J end by 1 base, with 5 bases between. CDR1 is LNHDA, CDR2 SQIVND, per germline (reference sequence). CDR3 residues: CASSITGNTGELFF. The CDR3 DNA follows: TGTGCCAGTAGTATAACGGGGAACACCGGGGAGCTGTTTTTT.

The chain combines TRBV11-2 with TRBJ1-1; the D gene is possibly TRBD1 (6 bases). CDR3 length: 17 amino acids. V was pared by 0 bases and J by 3 bases, with 17 bases between. Germline V gene data show CDR1 as SGHAT and CDR2 as FQNNGV. This chain's CDR3 is CASSLEPRGVRYTEAFF. In DNA, the CDR3 is TGTGCCAGCAGCTTAGAACCCAGGGGTGTTAGATACACTGAAGCTTTCTTT. The full variable domain, completed using reference TRBV11-2 and TRBJ1-1, is EAGVAQSPRYKIIEKRQSVAFWCNPISGHATLYWYQQILGQGPKLLIQFQNNGVVDDSQLPKDRFSAERLKGVDSTLKIQPAKLEDSAVYLCASSLEPRGVRYTEAFFGQGTRLTVV.

The CDR3 sequence: CASSYEQYF. The CDR3 DNA follows: TGTGCCAGCTCCTACGAGCAGTACTTC. The J gene is TRBJ2-7, the V gene TRBV18; no firm D call. The V and J ends lost 6 bases and 3 bases respectively, with 0 bases between them. CDR1 and CDR2 from the germline V gene are KGHSH and LQKENI. The CDR3 is 9 amino acids.

The chain combines TRBV30 with TRBJ2-7, with D possibly TRBD2 on 5 matching bases. The CDR3 loop spans 11 amino acids. The germline V gene has CDR1 GTSNPN and CDR2 SVGIG (reference sequence). The V end lost 1 base, the J end lost 6 bases, and 7 bases lay between the germline ends. CDR3 loop: CAWSGGSEQYF. The CDR3 region has the DNA TGTGCCTGGAGTGGAGGGTCCGAGCAGTACTTC.

The chain is built from TRBV5-6 and TRBJ2-7; D is unresolved. Germline V gene data show CDR1 as SGHDT and CDR2 as YYEEEE. CDR3 length equals 11 residues. V was pared by 2 bases and J by 10 bases, with 10 bases between. Here the CDR3 DNA reads TGTGCCAGCAGCTTAAGAGAAGAACAGTACTTC. As protein: CASSLREEQYF.

This chain uses TRBV7-2 with TRBJ1-1; TRBD1 is a possible D gene (6 bases). V lost 3 bases and J 7 bases, leaving 12 bases between the germline ends. This CDR3 contains 13 residues. The germline V gene has CDR1 SGHTA and CDR2 FQGNSA. CDR3 loop: CASSFAPTGEAFF. The CDR3 coding sequence is TGTGCCAGCAGCTTCGCACCGACAGGTGAAGCTTTCTTT.

This clone appeared a few times. The chain carries TRBV5-1 and TRBJ1-3; D uncertain. This CDR3 has 14 amino acids. The V and J ends lost 4 bases and 4 bases respectively, with 12 bases between them. CDR1 SGHRS and CDR2 YFSETQ come from the germline V gene. The CDR3: CASSLGGLGNTIYF. The CDR3, as DNA: TGCGCCAGCAGCCTAGGCGGGCTCGGAAACACCATATATTTT.

The chain links TRBV6-1 to TRBJ2-1; 10 bases match TRBD2. Looked up from germline, CDR1 is MNHNS and CDR2 is SASEGT. The CDR3 extends over 14 amino acids. V gave up 2 bases and J gave up 15 bases; unmatched junction bases: 10. The CDR3 is CASSELGSGRIGFF. CDR3 nucleotide sequence: TGTGCCAGCAGTGAACTCGGTAGCGGGAGGATAGGGTTCTTC.

This sequence joins TRBV7-2 and TRBJ2-3, with D maybe TRBD1 (5 bases). This CDR3 contains 15 residues. Germline CDR1 and CDR2: SGHTA and FQGNSA. The V end was cut by 2 bases, the J end by 4 bases, with 13 bases between. CDR3 nucleotides: TGTGCCAGCAGCTTATTTGCGGTAGGGGCAGATACGCAGTATTTT. This encodes CASSLFAVGADTQYF.